The next 31 T cell receptor beta chains were all read from a single sample in a study of blood T cell repertoires in COVID-19. Assay used: immunoSEQ multiplex PCR; TCRdb lists only in-frame clones, some missing. The data show tens of thousands of clones, with around nine tenths seen just once and roughly 2.3% held by the top ten. What was sequenced was peripheral blood. All receptors come from a man in his forties or fifties with acute or convalescent COVID-19.

This chain joins TRBV5-4 and TRBJ1-2; TRBD1 might be the D (5 bases). Trimming removed 4 bases at V and 4 bases at J, with 11 bases between. Germline V CDR1 and CDR2: SGHNT, YYREEE (reference sequence). The CDR3 sequence is 13 residues long. CDR3: CASSPDTSYGYTF. CDR3 nucleotides: TGTGCCAGCAGCCCGGACACCTCCTATGGCTACACCTTC.

The chain is built from TRBV6-2 or TRBV6-3 and TRBJ2-1; D is uncertain. This CDR3 has 16 residues. Trimming stripped 0 bases from V and 5 bases from J, with 14 bases between. Per the germline V gene, CDR1 is MNHEY and CDR2 is SVGEGT. The CDR3: CASSYSRLVLNNEQFF. The CDR3 DNA reads TGTGCCAGCAGTTACTCGAGGCTAGTTCTGAACAATGAGCAGTTCTTC.

This clone appeared once. The rearrangement links TRBV7-6 to TRBJ2-5; D may be TRBD1 (5 bases). The CDR3 is made up of 14 amino acids. V was pared by 1 base and J by 5 bases, with 11 bases between. In germline, CDR1 is SGHVS, CDR2 FNYEAQ. The CDR3 spells CASSLGGRVETQYF. CDR3 bases: TGTGCCAGCAGCTTAGGGGGCAGGGTGGAGACCCAGTACTTC.

The chain carries TRBV14 and TRBJ2-5; 7 bases line up with TRBD2. Germline lookup yields CDR1 SGHDN and CDR2 FVKESK. After removal of 4 bases from V and 5 bases from J, the junction contained 10 bases not matched to a gene. The CDR3 loop spans 15 amino acids. The CDR3 DNA follows: TGTGCCAGCAGCCCAGGGAGGGTAGCTTGGGAGACCCAGTACTTC. Protein: CASSPGRVAWETQYF. Looking up the rest from reference TRBV14 and TRBJ2-5 gives the full variable domain: EAGVTQFPSHSVIEKGQTVTLRCDPISGHDNLYWYRRVMGKEIKFLLHFVKESKQDESGMPNNRFLAERTGGTYSTLKVQPAELEDSGVYFCASSPGRVAWETQYFGPGTRLLVL.

The chain has TRBV7-6 and TRBJ2-5, with TRBD2 as a possible D gene (6 bases). This CDR3 is 14 amino acids long. Trimming left V 1 base short and J 5 bases short, with 11 bases between. Germline-derived CDR1 and CDR2 are SGHVS and FNYEAQ. In DNA, the CDR3 is TGTGCCAGCAGCTTAGAGGGGAGGTCGGAGACCCAGTACTTC. It specifies CASSLEGRSETQYF.

The chain has TRBV19 and TRBJ1-5; TRBD1 aligns across 7 bases. This CDR3 has 14 residues. The junction had 8 bases not matched to a gene; V was cut back by 8 bases and J by 4 bases. Germline loops: CDR1 LNHDA, CDR2 SQIVND (reference sequence). The CDR3 sequence is CASGDDRVNQPQHF. The CDR3 region has the DNA TGTGCCAGTGGGGATGACAGGGTGAATCAGCCCCAGCATTTT.

The chain couples TRBV4-1 to TRBJ2-3, with D possibly being TRBD2 (6 bases). Germline values: CDR1 MGHRA, CDR2 YSYEKL. Trimming took off 6 bases at V and 2 bases at J, with 9 bases between the two ends. The CDR3 runs to 13 residues. CDR3 amino acids: CASRDYLTDTQYF. DNA of the CDR3: TGCGCCAGCAGGGACTACCTCACAGATACGCAGTATTTT.

The CDR3: CASSDEPGGTYEQYF. The DNA for the CDR3 is TGTGCCAGCAGCGACGAGCCCGGGGGAACCTACGAGCAGTACTTC. The chain employs TRBV7-9 and TRBJ2-7; D might be TRBD2 (6 bases). CDR1 and CDR2 from the germline V gene are SEHNR and FQNEAQ (reference sequence). The CDR3 has 15 amino acids. Trimming cost V 5 bases and J 2 bases, with 16 bases left between them.

The chain combines TRBV11-2 with TRBJ2-7; tentatively, D is TRBD2 (5 bases). The V and J ends lost 0 bases and 4 bases respectively, with 7 bases between them. Germline V gene lookup returns CDR1 SGHAT and CDR2 FQNNGV. The CDR3 consists of 13 residues. The CDR3 DNA reads as TGTGCCAGCAGCTTAGATCGGGGTTACGAGCAGTACTTC. It translates to CASSLDRGYEQYF. Variable domain in full (rest from reference TRBV11-2 and TRBJ2-7): EAGVAQSPRYKIIEKRQSVAFWCNPISGHATLYWYQQILGQGPKLLIQFQNNGVVDDSQLPKDRFSAERLKGVDSTLKIQPAKLEDSAVYLCASSLDRGYEQYFGPGTRLTVT.

The V call is TRBV19, the J call TRBJ1-5, with 8 bases that match TRBD1. There are 17 residues in the CDR3. The V and J ends lost 5 bases and 0 bases, in that order; junction bases with no gene match: 9. CDR1 is LNHDA and CDR2 is SQIVND in the germline V gene (reference sequence). Here the CDR3 reads CASSLLPGGGSNQPQHF. The DNA of the CDR3 is TGTGCCAGTAGTCTCCTTCCAGGGGGCGGTAGCAATCAGCCCCAGCATTTT.

The chain is built from TRBV19 and TRBJ1-2; 7 bases are a match to TRBD1. Unmatched junction bases numbered 5, after V lost 6 bases and J lost 4 bases. Per the germline V gene, CDR1 is LNHDA and CDR2 is SQIVND (reference sequence). The CDR3 is 13 amino acids. CDR3 bases: TGTGCCAGTAGCAACGACAGGGCCTATGGCTACACCTTC. This codes for CASSNDRAYGYTF. Complete variable domain (other parts from reference TRBV19 and TRBJ1-2): DGGITQSPKYLFRKEGQNVTLSCEQNLNHDAMYWYRQDPGQGLRLIYYSQIVNDFQKGDIAEGYSVSREKKESFPLTVTSAQKNPTAFYLCASSNDRAYGYTFGSGTRLTVV.

This chain joins TRBV5-6 and TRBJ2-5; TRBD1 is a possible D gene (5 bases). Germline CDR1 reads SGHDT; CDR2 reads YYEEEE. CDR3 size: 16 residues. The V gene lost 4 bases and the J gene lost 2 bases, with 18 bases spanning the gap. CDR3 in amino acids: CASSLYGSGAQETQYF. The CDR3 DNA sequence: TGTGCCAGCAGCCTCTATGGTAGTGGGGCACAAGAGACCCAGTACTTC.

The rearrangement links TRBV7-2 to TRBJ1-1; D may be TRBD1 (6 bases). V was cut by 5 bases and J by 2 bases, with 12 bases left in between. CDR3 length: 14 amino acids. The V gene's germline CDR1 is SGHTA and CDR2 FQGNSA. The CDR3 reads CASSQQQGNTEAFF. The CDR3 coding sequence is TGTGCCAGCAGCCAGCAACAGGGAAACACTGAAGCTTTCTTT.

Concerning this clone itself: The junction shows a germline mismatch at one end, possibly a read error. V gene TRBV3-1 (or the pseudogene TRBV3-2) combines with J gene TRBJ2-2; the D gene is possibly TRBD1 (6 bases). The CDR3 contains 13 residues. Germline V gene data show CDR1 as LGHDT and CDR2 as YNNKEL (reference sequence). DNA for the CDR3: TGTGCCAGCAGTAACAGGGTCGGCGGGCAGCTGTTTTTT. It translates to CASSNRVGGQLFF.

The chain joins TRBV28 to TRBJ1-3, with TRBD1 matching 7 bases. This CDR3 has 16 amino acids. The ends lost 3 bases at V and 1 base at J; junction bases unmatched: 6. Germline CDR1 and CDR2: MDHEN and SYDVKM. CDR3 amino acids: CASSFSATGSGNTIYF. Here the CDR3 DNA reads TGTGCCAGCAGTTTTAGCGCGACAGGGTCTGGAAACACCATATATTTT.

The V and J genes are TRBV27 and TRBJ1-2; 10 positions match TRBD1. The CDR3 extends over 15 amino acids. The trim removed 3 bases at V and 8 bases at J, leaving 9 bases unmatched. Germline CDR1 MNHEY, CDR2 SMNVEV (reference sequence). The CDR3 bases are TGTGCCAGCAGTTTTAGCGGGACAGGGGTTCGCGGCTACACCTTC. Its protein is CASSFSGTGVRGYTF.

This chain links TRBV2 with TRBJ1-2, with D possibly being TRBD1 (6 bases). CDR3 size: 14 residues. The V and J ends lost 4 bases and 5 bases respectively, with 14 bases between them. In germline, CDR1 is SNHLY, CDR2 FYNNEI. The CDR3 protein is CASSAGHHRYGYTF. The CDR3 DNA reads as TGTGCCAGCAGTGCGGGACACCACCGTTATGGCTACACCTTC.

J is TRBJ2-5 and V is TRBV29-1, with a tentative D call TRBD1 (7 bases). V gave up 4 bases and J gave up 4 bases, with 19 bases separating them. The CDR3 runs to 15 residues. Germline V lookup: CDR1 SQVTM, CDR2 ANQGSEA. The CDR3 DNA is TGCAGCGTTGTAGGAGGGGGCGTGGATATAGAGACCCAGTACTTC. Protein sequence: CSVVGGGVDIETQYF.

This clone was picked up a small number of times. The chain uses TRBV6-5 and TRBJ1-6; 7 nucleotides agree with TRBD1. The germline gives CDR1 MNHEY, CDR2 SVGAGI. The length of the CDR3 is 13 residues. V dropped 8 bases and J dropped 7; count of bases not matched to a gene: 5. The CDR3 spells CASRGQANSPLHF. The CDR3 DNA sequence: TGTGCCAGCCGAGGACAGGCGAATTCACCCCTCCACTTT.

The chain employs TRBV5-1 and TRBJ2-7; 7 positions agree with TRBD1. CDR1 is SGHRS, CDR2 YFSETQ, per germline. This CDR3 has 14 amino acids. V was clipped by 4 bases and J by 2 bases; unmatched bases: 6. The CDR3 protein is CASSLGTVPYEQYF. In DNA form, the CDR3 reads TGCGCCAGCAGCCTCGGGACAGTCCCCTACGAGCAGTACTTC. Together with reference TRBV5-1 and TRBJ2-7, the CDR3 gives the full variable domain: KAGVTQTPRYLIKTRGQQVTLSCSPISGHRSVSWYQQTPGQGLQFLFEYFSETQRNKGNFPGRFSGRQFSNSRSEMNVSTLELGDSALYLCASSLGTVPYEQYFGPGTRLTVT.

This chain links TRBV18 with TRBJ1-3; tentative D call: TRBD1 (6 bases). Germline CDR1 KGHSH, CDR2 LQKENI. The V end was cut by 6 bases, the J end by 0 bases, with 15 bases between. The CDR3 extends over 16 amino acids. The CDR3 region is CASSPARGFSGNTIYF. CDR3 in DNA: TGTGCCAGCTCCCCGGCGAGGGGGTTCTCTGGAAACACCATATATTTT.

The chain carries TRBV24-1 and TRBJ2-2; the D gene is possibly TRBD2 (5 bases). Trimming pared 6 bases from V and 9 bases from J, leaving 19 bases between. The germline gives CDR1 KGHDR, CDR2 SFDVKD. The CDR3 sequence is 15 residues long. CDR3 in amino acids: CATSRTEGERRELFF. In DNA form, the CDR3 reads TGTGCCACCAGTCGGACGGAAGGAGAGCGGAGGGAGCTGTTTTTT.

The CDR3 is CALSHRNSYEQYV. CDR3 in DNA: TGTGCCTTATCCCACAGAAACTCCTACGAGCAGTACGTC. This sequence joins TRBV30 and TRBJ2-7; no clear D gene. The V gene lost 7 bases and the J gene lost 0 bases, with 13 bases spanning the gap. Germline V gene data show CDR1 as GTSNPN and CDR2 as SVGIG (reference sequence). CDR3 length: 13 residues.

The chain joins TRBV7-9 to TRBJ1-1; D may be TRBD1 (5 bases). This CDR3 comprises 14 residues. Trimming removed 5 bases from V and 5 bases from J, with 15 bases in between. CDR1 and CDR2 from the germline V gene are SEHNR and FQNEAQ (reference sequence). The CDR3 spells CASSGRDQGTEAFF. Here the CDR3 DNA reads TGTGCCAGCAGCGGGCGAGATCAGGGAACTGAAGCTTTCTTT.

The chain employs TRBV27 and TRBJ2-7; 7 bases align to TRBD1. With the DNA end fitting TRBJ2-1 better, the J assignment may be wrong. The CDR3 loop spans 14 amino acids. Germline loops: CDR1 MNHEY, CDR2 SMNVEV (reference sequence). Written as DNA, the CDR3 is TGTGCCAGCAGTTTGACAGGGACGAACTACGAGCAGTTCTTC. This encodes CASSLTGTNYEQFF.

The gene calls are TRBV28 and TRBJ1-5; TRBD1 agrees at 10 bases. Germline V gives CDR1 MDHEN, CDR2 SYDVKM. This CDR3 region has 15 residues. J was trimmed by 6 bases and V by 3 bases; bases with no gene match: 5. Here the CDR3 reads CASSFSGQGGQPQHF. The CDR3 DNA follows: TGTGCCAGCAGTTTCAGCGGACAGGGGGGTCAGCCCCAGCATTTT.

CDR3 coding DNA: TGTGCCAGCAGCCCCCGGCCGGGTCCCTCCTACAATGAGCAGTTCTTC. Encoded protein: CASSPRPGPSYNEQFF. V gene TRBV7-9 combines with J gene TRBJ2-1; D remains ambiguous. Per the germline V gene, CDR1 is SEHNR and CDR2 is FQNEAQ (reference sequence). There are 16 residues in the CDR3. V lost 5 bases to trimming and J lost 0 bases, with 14 bases between them.

In nucleotides, the CDR3 is TGCGCCAGCAGCTTGGGGTGGGCGGGCGAATATGGCTACACCTTC. It specifies CASSLGWAGEYGYTF. This chain uses TRBV5-1 with TRBJ1-2; D remains unclear. The CDR3 is 15 residues long. Germline-derived CDR1 and CDR2 are SGHRS and YFSETQ. The V and J ends lost 0 bases and 5 bases respectively, with 14 bases between them.

The chain carries TRBV5-1 and TRBJ2-5; perhaps TRBD2 as D (6 bases). V gave up 1 base and J gave up 5 bases, with 6 bases separating them. The CDR3 covers 12 residues. Per germline, CDR1 SGHRS and CDR2 YFSETQ. In DNA, the CDR3 is TGCGCCAGCAGCTTGAGCGGGGAGACCCAGTACTTC. It translates to CASSLSGETQYF.

This chain links TRBV6-5 with TRBJ2-2; D is possibly TRBD1 (6 bases). Germline V CDR1 and CDR2: MNHEY, SVGAGI. V was trimmed by 5 bases and J by 6 bases, leaving 10 bases between them. The CDR3 sequence is 13 residues long. DNA for the CDR3: TGTGCCAGCAGTCGGTCAGGGGCCGGGGAGCTGTTTTTT. It codes for CASSRSGAGELFF.

The chain has TRBV28 and TRBJ2-1; TRBD1 matches 10 bases. The germline V gene has CDR1 MDHEN and CDR2 SYDVKM. Unmatched junction bases numbered 7, after V lost 7 bases and J lost 4 bases. The CDR3 spans 15 residues. DNA for the CDR3: TGTGCCAGCACCCCGGGACAGGGGTCTTACAATGAGCAGTTCTTC. It yields the protein CASTPGQGSYNEQFF.